The table lists the clone carrying this TCR beta chain with a count of one. The antigen remains undetermined. This was the immunoSEQ v3 assay. The table came from immunoSEQ multiplex PCR; TCRdb's copy has only in-frame clones and leaves some out. This table holds approximately 97,000 clones, roughly 65% found once. Time point reported: pre-treatment sample, taken before nivolumab and TIL therapy. Tumor tissue came from excised metastases, mostly pleural nodules or supraclavicular lymph nodes. Adults with stage 4 NSCLC were enrolled in a phase I trial. This specimen belongs to a study of TIL therapy for anti-PD-1-resistant metastatic lung cancer. Study-level information: Patients had a median age of about 55 years (range roughly 35-80). Findings and caveats of the study: TIL cultures after expansion showed higher clonality and lower diversity than baseline tumor (median around 5.9% vs 31%).

Trimming left V 4 bases short and J 6 bases short, with 16 bases between. The germline V gene encodes CDR1 GTSNPN and CDR2 SVGIG (reference sequence). This CDR3 has 13 residues. The V gene is TRBV30, the J gene TRBJ2-7; D possibly matches TRBD1 or TRBD2 (6 bases each). The specimen was tumor tissue, collected at baseline. The TCR originated in a person aged 25-80 years with non-small cell lung cancer. CDR3 in amino acids: CAWKHGGGPEQYF. As DNA, the CDR3 is TGTGCCTGGAAACACGGTGGGGGGCCCGAGCAGTACTTC.